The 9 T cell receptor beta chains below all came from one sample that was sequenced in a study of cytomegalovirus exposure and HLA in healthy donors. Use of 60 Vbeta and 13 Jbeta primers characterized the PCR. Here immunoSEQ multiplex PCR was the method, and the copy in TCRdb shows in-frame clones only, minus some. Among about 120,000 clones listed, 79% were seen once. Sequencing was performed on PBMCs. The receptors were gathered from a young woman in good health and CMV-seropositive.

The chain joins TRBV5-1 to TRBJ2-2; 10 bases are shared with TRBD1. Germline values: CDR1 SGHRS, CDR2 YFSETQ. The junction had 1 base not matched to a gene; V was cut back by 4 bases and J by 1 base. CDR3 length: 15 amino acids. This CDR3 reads CASSRTGGNTGELFF. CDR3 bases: TGCGCCAGCAGCCGGACAGGGGGGAACACCGGGGAGCTGTTTTTT. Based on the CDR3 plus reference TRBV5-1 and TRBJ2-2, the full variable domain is KAGVTQTPRYLIKTRGQQVTLSCSPISGHRSVSWYQQTPGQGLQFLFEYFSETQRNKGNFPGRFSGRQFSNSRSEMNVSTLELGDSALYLCASSRTGGNTGELFFGEGSRLTVL.

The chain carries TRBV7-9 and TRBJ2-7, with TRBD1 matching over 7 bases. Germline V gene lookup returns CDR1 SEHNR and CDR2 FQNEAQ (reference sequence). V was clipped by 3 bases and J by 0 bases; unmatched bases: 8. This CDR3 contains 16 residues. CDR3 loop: CASSFPGTALSYEQYF. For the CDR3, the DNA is TGTGCCAGCAGCTTTCCGGGGACAGCCCTCTCCTACGAGCAGTACTTC.

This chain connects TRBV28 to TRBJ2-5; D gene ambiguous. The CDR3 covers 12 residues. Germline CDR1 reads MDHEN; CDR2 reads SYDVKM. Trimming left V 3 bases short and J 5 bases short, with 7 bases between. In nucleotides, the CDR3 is TGTGCCAGCAGTTTCTCCGCGGAGACCCAGTACTTC. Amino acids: CASSFSAETQYF.

CDR3 in DNA: TGTGCCAGCACCCCTCGGACTAGCGGGTACAATGAGCAGTTCTTC. Translating gives CASTPRTSGYNEQFF. V usage is TRBV7-8 and J usage is TRBJ2-1, with TRBD2 matching 11 bases. Germline trimming cut 7 bases from V and 4 bases from J; bases unmatched to any gene: 6. The germline gives CDR1 SGHVS, CDR2 FQNEAQ. CDR3 length equals 15 residues. The variable domain in full, with the rest retrieved from reference TRBV7-8 and TRBJ2-1, is GAGVSQSPRYKVAKRGQDVALRCDPISGHVSLFWYQQALGQGPEFLTYFQNEAQLDKSGLPSDRFFAERPEGSVSTLKIQRTQQEDSAVYLCASTPRTSGYNEQFFGPGTRLTVL.

The chain's CDR3 is CASSRPPRVTSGRDEQFF. CDR3 DNA sequence: TGCGCCAGCAGCCGTCCCCCCCGTGTGACTAGCGGGAGGGACGAGCAGTTCTTC. The chain uses TRBV5-1 and TRBJ2-1, with 14 positions matching TRBD2. This CDR3 is 18 amino acids long. The V and J ends lost 4 bases and 10 bases, in that order; junction bases with no gene match: 16. Germline lookup yields CDR1 SGHRS and CDR2 YFSETQ.

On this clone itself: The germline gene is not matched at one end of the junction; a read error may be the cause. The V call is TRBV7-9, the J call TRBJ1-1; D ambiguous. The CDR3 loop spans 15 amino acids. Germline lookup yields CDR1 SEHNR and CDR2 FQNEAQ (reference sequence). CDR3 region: CSSSLLSGLNTEAFF. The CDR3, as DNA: TGTTCCAGCAGCTTATTATCAGGCCTGAACACTGAAGCTTTCTTT.

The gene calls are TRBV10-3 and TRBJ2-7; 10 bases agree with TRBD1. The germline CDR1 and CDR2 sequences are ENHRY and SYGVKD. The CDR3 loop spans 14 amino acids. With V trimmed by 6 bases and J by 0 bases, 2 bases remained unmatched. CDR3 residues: CAIRGDRGSYEQYF. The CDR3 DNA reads TGTGCCATCAGGGGGGACAGGGGCTCCTACGAGCAGTACTTC.

The DNA of the CDR3 is TGTGCCAGCAGTCCGAGGGGGCAGCCCCAGCATTTT. This encodes CASSPRGQPQHF. The genes are TRBV6-6 and TRBJ1-5; D may be TRBD1 (6 bases). Trimming shortened V by 5 bases and J by 7 bases, and 9 bases separated the two germline ends. The CDR3 is made up of 12 amino acids. Looked up from germline, CDR1 is MNHNY and CDR2 is SVGAGI (reference sequence).

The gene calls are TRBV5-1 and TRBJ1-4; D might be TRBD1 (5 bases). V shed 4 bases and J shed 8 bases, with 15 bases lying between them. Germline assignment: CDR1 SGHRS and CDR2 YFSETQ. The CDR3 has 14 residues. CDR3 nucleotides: TGCGCCAGCAGCCCCGAGTCCCGGGGGGAAAAACTGTTTTTT. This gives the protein CASSPESRGEKLFF.